Below are 2 T cell receptor beta chains sequenced from a single sample in a study of glioma-infiltrating T cells after dendritic cell vaccination. Time point denoted: after dendritic cell vaccination, including at tumor progression/relapse. Clones were sequenced by immunoSEQ multiplex PCR, and TCRdb holds only the in-frame ones, with some missing. The profile covers approximately 62,000 clones, with roughly 86% appearing a single time and around a tenth taken by the ten largest. The sequencing here drew on blood, taken after dendritic cell vaccination. These receptors originate from a human donor with glioblastoma.

V and J are TRBV5-4 and TRBJ1-2; a weak D match, TRBD1 (5 bases). There are 14 residues in the CDR3. CDR1 is SGHNT, CDR2 YYREEE, per germline (reference sequence). V was cut by 4 bases and J by 4 bases, with 14 bases left in between. The CDR3 coding sequence is TGTGCCAGCAGCAGCGGGGCCCCTCTCTATGGCTACACCTTC. Residues: CASSSGAPLYGYTF.

The chain recombines TRBV4-2 with TRBJ2-7; D remains unclear. The germline V and J ends were trimmed by 1 base and 0 bases, with 13 bases remaining between them. The CDR3 has 16 amino acids. CDR1 and CDR2 from the germline V gene are LGHNA and YNFKEQ. CDR3 bases: TGTGCCAGCAGCCAAGCAAGCGTTGCCCACTCCTACGAGCAGTACTTC. Translating gives CASSQASVAHSYEQYF.